These 20 T cell receptor beta chains came from one sample sequenced in a study of cytomegalovirus exposure and HLA in healthy donors. Researchers ran the PCR with 60 Vbeta and 13 Jbeta primers. The method was immunoSEQ multiplex PCR; TCRdb's version includes in-frame clones alone and lacks a portion of them. The sample lists 150,000 to 200,000 clones, 84% seen once, with roughly 6.7% in the top ten. The sequenced material came from PBMCs. The receptors shown here come from a man aged 50-59 years in good health and CMV-seropositive.

The CDR3 sequence is CASSLDGGWSSNQPQHF. The CDR3 DNA reads TGTGCCAGCAGCTTAGACGGGGGGTGGAGTAGCAATCAGCCCCAGCATTTT. The genes are TRBV7-8 and TRBJ1-5; TRBD1 might be the D (5 bases). CDR3 size: 17 residues. Trimming shortened V by 1 base and J by 0 bases, and 13 bases separated the two germline ends. Germline assignment: CDR1 SGHVS and CDR2 FQNEAQ. The entire variable domain, with the rest obtained from reference TRBV7-8 and TRBJ1-5, is as follows: GAGVSQSPRYKVAKRGQDVALRCDPISGHVSLFWYQQALGQGPEFLTYFQNEAQLDKSGLPSDRFFAERPEGSVSTLKIQRTQQEDSAVYLCASSLDGGWSSNQPQHFGDGTRLSIL.

The chain combines TRBV19 with TRBJ2-1; tentative D call: TRBD1 (5 bases). The germline V gene has CDR1 LNHDA and CDR2 SQIVND (reference sequence). V lost 9 bases to trimming and J lost 5 bases, with 17 bases between them. The CDR3 loop spans 14 amino acids. CDR3 sequence (DNA): TGTGCCAGCACCCTTGACAGTTTGAACAATGAGCAGTTCTTC. This encodes CASTLDSLNNEQFF.

This clone was picked up one time. The CDR3 sequence: CASSPSTGTMNTEAFF. In DNA form, the CDR3 reads TGTGCCAGCTCACCATCGACAGGAACCATGAACACTGAAGCTTTCTTT. The chain couples TRBV18 to TRBJ1-1, with D tentatively TRBD1 (6 bases). CDR1 is KGHSH, CDR2 LQKENI, per germline. Trimming left V 2 bases short and J 0 bases short, with 13 bases between. The CDR3 covers 16 residues.

This chain uses TRBV27 with TRBJ2-3, with D possibly matching TRBD2 (6 bases). V lost 0 bases and J lost 5, with 12 bases in between. CDR1 and CDR2 (germline): MNHEY, SMNVEV (reference sequence). There are 15 residues in the CDR3. DNA of the CDR3: TGTGCCAGCAGTTTATCGTGGCTAGCGATAGATACGCAGTATTTT. This translates into CASSLSWLAIDTQYF.

This clone was counted once. The V call is TRBV5-1, the J call TRBJ1-2; maybe TRBD1 (6 bases). Between the trimmed V and J ends, which lost 5 bases and 2 bases, there was a span of 16 bases. In germline, CDR1 is SGHRS, CDR2 YFSETQ. This CDR3 is built from 15 residues. The DNA of the CDR3 is TGCGCCAGCAGTAGATCAGGGGAGGGAAACTATGGCTACACCTTC. It codes for CASSRSGEGNYGYTF.

V and J are TRBV5-1 and TRBJ1-4; unclear D gene. The CDR3 runs to 16 residues. Trimming took off 4 bases at V and 4 bases at J, with 17 bases between the two ends. CDR1 is SGHRS, CDR2 YFSETQ, per germline. CDR3 bases: TGCGCCAGCAGCCCGACTGGCCCCGCGGGTAATGAAAAACTGTTTTTT. Translation: CASSPTGPAGNEKLFF.

CDR3 region: CASSVDSGPYNEQFF. In DNA form, the CDR3 reads TGTGCCAGCAGCGTAGACAGCGGTCCCTACAATGAGCAGTTCTTC. The V call is TRBV9, the J call TRBJ2-1, with TRBD2 as a possible D gene (5 bases). Germline V lookup: CDR1 SGDLS, CDR2 YYNGEE. V was pared by 0 bases and J by 2 bases, with 9 bases between. This CDR3 region has 15 residues. Looking up the rest from reference TRBV9 and TRBJ2-1 gives the full variable domain: DSGVTQTPKHLITATGQRVTLRCSPRSGDLSVYWYQQSLDQGLQFLIQYYNGEERAKGNILERFSAQQFPDLHSELNLSSLELGDSALYFCASSVDSGPYNEQFFGPGTRLTVL.

V gene TRBV9 combines with J gene TRBJ1-5; D call uncertain. The CDR3 is 12 amino acids. With 4 bases removed from V and 6 bases from J, the gap between germline ends came to 8 bases. Looked up from germline, CDR1 is SGDLS and CDR2 is YYNGEE. CDR3 DNA sequence: TGTGCCAGCAGCTGTGAACTTCAGCCCCAGCATTTT. Residues: CASSCELQPQHF.

The chain is built from TRBV6-5 and TRBJ2-7; D gene unclear. CDR3 length equals 12 residues. The germline V and J ends were trimmed by 9 bases and 4 bases, with 13 bases remaining between them. CDR1 is MNHEY, CDR2 SVGAGI, per germline. CDR3 DNA sequence: TGTGCCAGTAGCTCTGATGGGTACGAGCAGTACGTC. Translation: CASSSDGYEQYV.

The CDR3 coding sequence is TGTGCCAGCAGCCCCCAACAGGCGAGTCCCTACAATGAGCAGTTCTTC. This codes for CASSPQQASPYNEQFF. The chain links TRBV5-4 to TRBJ2-1, with a possible D match to TRBD1 (5 bases). In germline, CDR1 is SGHNT, CDR2 YYREEE (reference sequence). V was cut by 4 bases and J by 2 bases, with 16 bases left in between. CDR3 length: 16 amino acids.

The chain carries TRBV28 and TRBJ2-7; 9 bases align to TRBD1. The CDR3 extends over 14 amino acids. Germline CDR1 and CDR2: MDHEN and SYDVKM. V was pared by 5 bases and J by 3 bases, with 5 bases of the junction left unmatched. The CDR3 DNA reads as TGTGCCAGCAGTCCCGGGACAGGGAACTACGAGCAGTACTTC. Encoded protein: CASSPGTGNYEQYF.

The chain links TRBV6-4 to TRBJ2-5, with D perhaps matching TRBD2 (6 bases). The J call may be wrong; the DNA end is better matched by TRBJ2-7. Germline CDR1 reads MRHNA; CDR2 reads SNTAGT. The CDR3 is 14 amino acids. Here the CDR3 reads CASRETANSYEQYF. The CDR3 nucleotides are TGTGCCAGTCGGGAGACAGCGAACTCCTACGAGCAGTACTTC.

The chain couples TRBV5-1 to TRBJ2-5; D possibly corresponds to TRBD1 (5 bases). Deletions cut 0 bases from V and 1 base from J, with 7 bases between. Germline V gene lookup returns CDR1 SGHRS and CDR2 YFSETQ. This CDR3 contains 14 residues. The CDR3 region is CASSLGQPQETQYF. As DNA, the CDR3 is TGCGCCAGCAGCTTGGGACAGCCCCAAGAGACCCAGTACTTC.

This sequence joins TRBV19 and TRBJ2-7; maybe TRBD1 (6 bases). This CDR3 has 12 residues. Between the trimmed V and J ends, which lost 5 bases and 4 bases, there was a span of 9 bases. Germline lookup yields CDR1 LNHDA and CDR2 SQIVND (reference sequence). CDR3 loop: CASSSDSYEQYF. CDR3 nucleotide sequence: TGTGCCAGTAGTTCGGACAGTTACGAGCAGTACTTC.

The chain links TRBV7-9 to TRBJ1-2, with D unclear. Germline V gene sequence: CDR1 SEHNR, CDR2 FQNEAQ (reference sequence). CDR3 length: 12 residues. Trimming removed 4 bases from V and 5 bases from J, with 8 bases in between. CDR3 region: CASSSLSYGYTF. Here the CDR3 DNA reads TGTGCCAGCAGCTCGCTTAGTTATGGCTACACCTTC.

This rearrangement joins TRBV6-4 to TRBJ2-1, with D possibly matching TRBD1 (5 bases). Germline CDR1 MRHNA, CDR2 SNTAGT. This CDR3 has 15 amino acids. V dropped 2 bases and J dropped 7 bases, with 15 bases sitting between them. The CDR3 DNA is TGTGCCAGCAGTGACCAAGGGGCGGCCCTTAATGAGCAGTTCTTC. Protein sequence: CASSDQGAALNEQFF.

CDR3: CASSALLSSSGGTDTQYF. In nucleotides, the CDR3 is TGCGCCAGCAGTGCCCTCCTCTCGTCTAGCGGGGGTACAGATACGCAGTATTTT. This chain uses TRBV10-2 with TRBJ2-3; TRBD2 matches 10 bases. This CDR3 spans 18 amino acids. Germline lookup yields CDR1 WSHSY and CDR2 SAAADI. J lost 3 bases, V lost 4 bases, and 13 bases had no gene match.

The gene calls are TRBV6-4 and TRBJ1-1, with 7 bases that match TRBD1. Unmatched junction bases numbered 11, after V lost 6 bases and J lost 1 base. Germline V gene data show CDR1 as MRHNA and CDR2 as SNTAGT. This CDR3 is built from 16 residues. Written as DNA, the CDR3 is TGTGCCAGCAGCGAGGAGTTTAACAGGGGGAACACTGAAGCTTTCTTT. Amino acids: CASSEEFNRGNTEAFF.

The chain joins TRBV5-4 to TRBJ1-1, with TRBD1 identical over 8 bases. V gave up 4 bases and J gave up 4 bases; unmatched junction bases: 12. Germline V gene data show CDR1 as SGHNT and CDR2 as YYREEE (reference sequence). The CDR3 contains 16 residues. The CDR3 DNA reads TGTGCCAGCAGCCATCCCCCTCAGGGGGCGGGCACTGAAGCTTTCTTT. It specifies CASSHPPQGAGTEAFF.

The table lists this clone with a few counts. The rearrangement links TRBV6-5 to TRBJ1-6, with D maybe TRBD1 (5 bases). Germline CDR1 reads MNHEY; CDR2 reads SVGAGI. V lost 2 bases and J lost 7, with 12 bases in between. This CDR3 has 15 amino acids. CDR3 in amino acids: CASSYDRDPNSPLHF. DNA for the CDR3: TGTGCCAGCAGTTACGACAGAGACCCAAATTCACCCCTCCACTTT.